This record covers a single TCR beta chain. The data derive from a study of blood T cell repertoires in COVID-19. Study overall: COVID-19 samples collected from the United States, Italy and Spain covered acute and convalescent phases. The analysed material was cDNA or gDNA that came from T cells, B-cell-depleted T cells, or PBMCs.

Study processing details: The authors estimated nucleated cell counts from reference gene primer amplification. Clones were sequenced by immunoSEQ multiplex PCR, and TCRdb holds only the in-frame ones, with some missing. That table furnishes V, J and clone size, whereas the DNA furnished D and trimming. The sample has roughly 250,000 clones, 65% to 90% seen once. V shed 7 bases and J 12 bases; nucleotides not matched to a gene: 5. This CDR3 spans 11 amino acids. In germline, CDR1 is SNHLY, CDR2 FYNNEI. J is TRBJ1-4 and V is TRBV2; 7 nucleotides match TRBD1. The material sequenced was peripheral blood. The source is a woman in her fifties or sixties with acute or convalescent COVID-19. DNA for the CDR3: TGTGCCAGCACCGCGACAGGGCAACTGTTTTTT. Protein: CASTATGQLFF.